The next 24 T cell receptor beta chains were all read from a single sample in a study of shared clonotypes between healthy human individuals. Assay: immunoSEQ multiplex PCR; the TCRdb copy retains only in-frame clones and omits some. This table has about 1 million clones, about 75% appearing once. Input material: memory CD4+ T cells sorted from blood. Subset of the sample: CD45RA-negative fraction. These receptors all stem from a young man in good health.

CDR3 coding DNA: TGTGCCAGCAGCTTGAGGACAGACACCGGGGAGCTGTTTTTT. It is translated as CASSLRTDTGELFF. The chain recombines TRBV5-4 with TRBJ2-2, with a tentative D call TRBD1 (6 bases). Germline V gene sequence: CDR1 SGHNT, CDR2 YYREEE (reference sequence). This CDR3 spans 14 amino acids. Trimming removed 1 base at V and 3 bases at J, with 7 bases between.

In regard to this clone: Other DNA sequences in this specimen translate into the identical CDR3. The chain combines TRBV27 with TRBJ1-1, with D perhaps TRBD1 (5 bases). This CDR3 contains 14 residues. The germline V and J ends were trimmed by 3 bases and 4 bases, with 12 bases remaining between them. Germline V lookup: CDR1 MNHEY, CDR2 SMNVEV (reference sequence). This chain's CDR3 is CASSFEGRGTEAFF. CDR3 nucleotide sequence: TGTGCCAGCAGTTTCGAGGGGCGCGGCACTGAAGCTTTCTTT.

This clone was detected once. The chain combines TRBV7-2 with TRBJ2-5; D perhaps matches TRBD2 (7 bases). Germline lookup yields CDR1 SGHTA and CDR2 FQGNSA. V was trimmed by 5 bases and J by 4 bases, leaving 14 bases between them. The CDR3 is made up of 14 amino acids. As DNA, the CDR3 is TGTGCCAGCAGCCCTCTCGGGGGGCGAGAGACCCAGTACTTC. The encoded protein is CASSPLGGRETQYF.

This clone was found a few times. The chain has TRBV29-1 and TRBJ1-1, with TRBD1 as a possible D gene (5 bases). CDR3 length equals 12 residues. The V end lost 3 bases, the J end lost 10 bases, and 15 bases lay between the germline ends. The germline V gene encodes CDR1 SQVTM and CDR2 ANQGSEA. For the CDR3, the DNA is TGCAGCGTTGACGGCGCTGGGGCCCGAGCTTTCTTT. This gives the protein CSVDGAGARAFF.

The rearrangement uses TRBV10-2 and TRBJ2-7, with D possibly called TRBD1 or TRBD2 (5 bases each). There are 13 residues in the CDR3. The germline V and J ends were trimmed by 5 bases and 2 bases, with 10 bases remaining between them. The germline V gene has CDR1 WSHSY and CDR2 SAAADI. CDR3 residues: CASSTQGPYEQYF. The CDR3 DNA follows: TGCGCCAGCAGTACGCAGGGACCCTACGAGCAGTACTTC.

CDR3 nucleotide sequence: TGTGCCAGCAGTTTACTAGCGCAAGATACGCAGTATTTT. It translates to CASSLLAQDTQYF. The V gene is TRBV28, the J gene TRBJ2-3; tentative D call: TRBD2 (6 bases). Germline V gene lookup returns CDR1 MDHEN and CDR2 SYDVKM. The CDR3 has 13 residues. Trimming cost V 2 bases and J 5 bases, with 8 bases left between them.

This chain joins TRBV5-1 and TRBJ2-3, with TRBD2 as a possible D gene (6 bases). Germline V gene sequence: CDR1 SGHRS, CDR2 YFSETQ. The CDR3 totals 14 residues. V was pared by 2 bases and J by 6 bases, with 13 bases between. CDR3 nucleotide sequence: TGCGCCAGCAGCTTCTTCCGGGAGTCGGATACGCAGTATTTT. As protein: CASSFFRESDTQYF.

CDR3 residues: CASSSGQGNQPQHF. CDR3 bases: TGTGCCAGTAGTAGCGGACAGGGGAATCAGCCCCAGCATTTT. The J gene is TRBJ1-5, the V gene TRBV19; TRBD1 matches 9 bases. The length of the CDR3 is 14 residues. Looked up from germline, CDR1 is LNHDA and CDR2 is SQIVND (reference sequence). V was pared by 4 bases and J by 4 bases, with 2 bases of the junction left unmatched.

This chain links TRBV6-5 with TRBJ2-1; no clear D gene. This CDR3 contains 12 residues. V was pared by 6 bases and J by 8 bases, with 11 bases between. The germline CDR1 and CDR2 sequences are MNHEY and SVGAGI. CDR3 loop: CASSPENHEQFF. DNA for the CDR3: TGTGCCAGCAGCCCCGAGAACCATGAGCAGTTCTTC.

The V call is TRBV5-6, the J call TRBJ2-1; D is uncertain. Trimming took off 4 bases at V and 1 base at J, with 21 bases between the two ends. This CDR3 spans 18 amino acids. The germline gives CDR1 SGHDT, CDR2 YYEEEE. In DNA form, the CDR3 reads TGTGCCAGCAGCATCCCCGCCGTAGCCGGGTGGTCCTACAATGAGCAGTTCTTC. Amino acid sequence: CASSIPAVAGWSYNEQFF.

This chain joins TRBV28 and TRBJ2-7; the match to TRBD2 covers 8 bases. Germline CDR1 reads MDHEN; CDR2 reads SYDVKM. V lost 1 base to trimming and J lost 5 bases; unmatched junction nucleotides: 10. The CDR3 sequence is 16 residues long. The CDR3 region has the DNA TGTGCCAGCAGTTTATCAGGTAGCGGGGTAGGCAACGAGCAGTACTTC. It yields the protein CASSLSGSGVGNEQYF.

This chain uses TRBV7-2 with TRBJ1-5; 8 nucleotides line up with TRBD1. The CDR3 has 15 residues. J was trimmed by 4 bases and V by 5 bases; bases with no gene match: 7. From germline, CDR1 is SGHTA and CDR2 FQGNSA. The CDR3 spells CASSVGQGGNQPQHF. CDR3 nucleotide sequence: TGTGCCAGCAGCGTAGGACAGGGAGGAAATCAGCCCCAGCATTTT.

The chain's CDR3 is CASSPGLAGGQGNEQFF. Here the CDR3 DNA reads TGTGCCAGCTCACCTGGACTAGCGGGAGGGCAGGGCAATGAGCAGTTCTTC. The chain links TRBV18 to TRBJ2-1, with TRBD2 matching over 15 bases. Unmatched junction bases numbered 6, after V lost 3 bases and J lost 6 bases. The CDR3 runs to 17 residues. Germline-derived CDR1 and CDR2 are KGHSH and LQKENI.

The V call is TRBV28, the J call TRBJ1-3; 8 bases fit TRBD1. V gave up 8 bases and J gave up 3 bases; unmatched junction bases: 9. Germline V CDR1 and CDR2: MDHEN, SYDVKM. The CDR3 totals 15 residues. CDR3 coding DNA: TGTGCCAGCTTCGAGACAGGGGTTAGTGGAAACACCATATATTTT. As protein: CASFETGVSGNTIYF.

Comment on this clone: A much larger clone lies a single base off, so this may be a read error. This CDR3 is also generated by other DNA sequences in the sample. The chain carries TRBV5-4 and TRBJ2-2; D remains unclear. Trimming cost V 0 bases and J 5 bases, with 2 bases left between them. CDR1 and CDR2 (germline): SGHNT, YYREEE (reference sequence). There are 12 residues in the CDR3. The CDR3 spells CASSLDTGELFF. The CDR3 nucleotides are TGTGCCAGCAGCTTGGATACCGGGGAGCTGTTTTTT.

V gene TRBV10-3 combines with J gene TRBJ1-2; D uncertain. Trimming removed 3 bases at V and 0 bases at J, with 11 bases between. Germline loops: CDR1 ENHRY, CDR2 SYGVKD. The CDR3 is 15 residues long. The CDR3 region is CAISEEGRANYGYTF. CDR3 DNA sequence: TGTGCCATCAGTGAAGAAGGGCGGGCTAACTATGGCTACACCTTC.

As concerns this clone: At the DNA level, this CDR3 is encoded by other sequences in the same sample as well. The chain links TRBV6-1 to TRBJ2-7; D remains ambiguous. V was shortened by 4 bases and J by 4 bases, with 5 bases between the two germline ends. Germline lookup yields CDR1 MNHNS and CDR2 SASEGT. The CDR3 spans 11 residues. CDR3 sequence: CASSALYEQYF. CDR3 nucleotide sequence: TGTGCCAGCAGTGCCCTGTACGAGCAGTACTTC.

This clone came up a few times. The chain couples TRBV7-9 to TRBJ2-5; D remains unclear. V gave up 5 bases and J gave up 5 bases, with 15 bases separating them. Germline V gene sequence: CDR1 SEHNR, CDR2 FQNEAQ (reference sequence). There are 14 residues in the CDR3. The CDR3: CASSPRNSAETQYF. The CDR3 nucleotides are TGTGCCAGCAGCCCGCGGAATTCAGCGGAGACCCAGTACTTC.

The chain uses TRBV6-1 and TRBJ2-5; the D gene is possibly TRBD1 (6 bases). The germline gives CDR1 MNHNS, CDR2 SASEGT. This CDR3 has 16 residues. V was pared by 3 bases and J by 5 bases, with 19 bases between. For the CDR3, the DNA is TGTGCCAGCAGTGAGGGGAGCGCAGGGGCCAGGGAGACCCAGTACTTC. Protein: CASSEGSAGARETQYF.

This chain joins TRBV5-1 and TRBJ1-4; perhaps TRBD1 as D (5 bases). From germline, CDR1 is SGHRS and CDR2 YFSETQ. The CDR3 runs 13 residues. V lost 1 base, J lost 12 bases, and 13 bases lay in between. The CDR3: CASSLLAGAELFF. The CDR3 coding sequence is TGCGCCAGCAGCTTGCTTGCCGGGGCCGAACTGTTTTTT. The full variable domain, its missing parts supplied by reference TRBV5-1 and TRBJ1-4, is KAGVTQTPRYLIKTRGQQVTLSCSPISGHRSVSWYQQTPGQGLQFLFEYFSETQRNKGNFPGRFSGRQFSNSRSEMNVSTLELGDSALYLCASSLLAGAELFFGSGTQLSVL.

The genes are TRBV29-1 and TRBJ2-1, with 14 bases identical to TRBD2. In germline, CDR1 is SQVTM, CDR2 ANQGSEA. The CDR3 spans 14 residues. Unmatched junction bases numbered 8, after V lost 4 bases and J lost 12 bases. The DNA for the CDR3 is TGCAGCGTTGGCACCGGGACTAGCGGGAGAGGGCAGTTCTTC. Protein product: CSVGTGTSGRGQFF.

In the case of this clone: Other DNA sequences in the sample encode the same CDR3. This chain uses TRBV2 with TRBJ2-1; 13 bases map to TRBD2. Looked up from germline, CDR1 is SNHLY and CDR2 is FYNNEI. The junction had 2 bases not matched to a gene; V was cut back by 8 bases and J by 4 bases. The CDR3 extends over 14 amino acids. The CDR3 region is CASRTSGSYNEQFF. The CDR3 DNA follows: TGTGCCAGCCGGACTAGCGGGAGTTACAATGAGCAGTTCTTC.

The chain has TRBV5-4 and TRBJ1-2, with 7 bases lining up with TRBD1. The junction had 2 bases not matched to a gene; V was cut back by 3 bases and J by 3 bases. Germline-derived CDR1 and CDR2 are SGHNT and YYREEE (reference sequence). The CDR3 consists of 13 residues. DNA for the CDR3: TGTGCCAGCAGCTCGCAGGGGGACTATGGCTACACCTTC. Its protein product is CASSSQGDYGYTF.

This clone was recorded once. The genes are TRBV30 and TRBJ2-1, with unresolved D. This CDR3 spans 11 amino acids. Trimming took 0 bases from V and 6 from J, leaving 3 bases between them. Germline V gene data show CDR1 as GTSNPN and CDR2 as SVGIG (reference sequence). This chain's CDR3 is CAWSVINEQFF. The CDR3 DNA is TGTGCCTGGAGTGTTATCAATGAGCAGTTCTTC.